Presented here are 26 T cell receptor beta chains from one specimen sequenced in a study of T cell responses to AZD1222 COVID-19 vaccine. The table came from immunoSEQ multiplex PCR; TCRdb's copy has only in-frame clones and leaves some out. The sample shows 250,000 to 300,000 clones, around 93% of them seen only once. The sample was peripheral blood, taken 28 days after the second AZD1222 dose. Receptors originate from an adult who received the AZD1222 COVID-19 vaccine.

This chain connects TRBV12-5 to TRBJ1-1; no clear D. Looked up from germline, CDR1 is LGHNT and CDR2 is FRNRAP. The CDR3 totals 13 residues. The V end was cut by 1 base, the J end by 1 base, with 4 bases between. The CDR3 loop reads CASGLDRNTEAFF. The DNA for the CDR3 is TGTGCTAGTGGTTTGGACAGGAACACTGAAGCTTTCTTT.

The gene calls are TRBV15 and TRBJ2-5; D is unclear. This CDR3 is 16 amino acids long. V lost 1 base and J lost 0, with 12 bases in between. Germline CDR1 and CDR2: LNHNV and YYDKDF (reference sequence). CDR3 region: CATSRGHRHYQETQYF. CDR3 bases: TGTGCCACCAGCAGAGGGCACAGACATTACCAAGAGACCCAGTACTTC.

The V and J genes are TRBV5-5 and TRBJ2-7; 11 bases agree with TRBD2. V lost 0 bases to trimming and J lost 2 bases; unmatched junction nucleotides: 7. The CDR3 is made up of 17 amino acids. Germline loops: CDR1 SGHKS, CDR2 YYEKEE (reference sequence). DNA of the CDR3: TGTGCCAGCAGCTTGGTCACTAGCGGGAGTTACGCCTACGAGCAGTACTTC. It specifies CASSLVTSGSYAYEQYF.

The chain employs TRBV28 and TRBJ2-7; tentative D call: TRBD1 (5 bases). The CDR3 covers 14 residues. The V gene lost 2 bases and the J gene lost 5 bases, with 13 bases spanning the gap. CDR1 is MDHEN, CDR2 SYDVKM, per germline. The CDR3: CASSLTQGINEQYF. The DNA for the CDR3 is TGTGCCAGCAGTTTAACCCAGGGTATCAACGAGCAGTACTTC.

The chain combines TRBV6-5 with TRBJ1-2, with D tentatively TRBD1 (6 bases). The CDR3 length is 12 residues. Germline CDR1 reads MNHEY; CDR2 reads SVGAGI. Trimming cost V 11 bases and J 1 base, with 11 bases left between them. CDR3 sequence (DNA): TGTGCCGGTTCGGACAGTAACTATGGCTACACCTTC. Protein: CAGSDSNYGYTF.

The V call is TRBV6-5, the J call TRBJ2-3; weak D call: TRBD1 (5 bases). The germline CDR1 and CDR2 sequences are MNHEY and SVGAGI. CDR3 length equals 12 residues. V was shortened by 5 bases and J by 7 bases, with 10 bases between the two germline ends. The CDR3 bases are TGTGCCAGCAGTCAGGGTTGGTATACGCAGTATTTT. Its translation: CASSQGWYTQYF.

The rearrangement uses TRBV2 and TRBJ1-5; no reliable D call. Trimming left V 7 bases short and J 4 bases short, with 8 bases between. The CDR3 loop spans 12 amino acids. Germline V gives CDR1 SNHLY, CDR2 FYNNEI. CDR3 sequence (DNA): TGTGCCAGCAAGACACCGAATCAGCCCCAGCATTTT. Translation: CASKTPNQPQHF.

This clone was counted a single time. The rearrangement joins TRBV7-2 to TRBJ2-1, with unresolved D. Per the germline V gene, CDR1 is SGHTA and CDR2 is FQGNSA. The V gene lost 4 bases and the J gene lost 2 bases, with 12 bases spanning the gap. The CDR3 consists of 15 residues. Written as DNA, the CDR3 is TGTGCCAGCAGCTCATGGCCGGGCCCCTACAATGAGCAGTTCTTC. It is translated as CASSSWPGPYNEQFF.

As DNA, the CDR3 is TGTGCCAGCAACCGTGACAGGCTTAATTCACCCCTCCACTTT. It yields the protein CASNRDRLNSPLHF. The chain joins TRBV28 to TRBJ1-6; TRBD1 is a possible D gene (6 bases). The V gene lost 7 bases and the J gene lost 6 bases, with 13 bases spanning the gap. Germline assignment: CDR1 MDHEN and CDR2 SYDVKM. This CDR3 is built from 14 residues.

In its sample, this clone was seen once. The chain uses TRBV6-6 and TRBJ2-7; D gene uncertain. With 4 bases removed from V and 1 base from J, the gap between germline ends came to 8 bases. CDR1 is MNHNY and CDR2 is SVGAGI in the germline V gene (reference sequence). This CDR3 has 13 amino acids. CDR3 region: CASSLTASYEQYF. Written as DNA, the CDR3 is TGTGCCAGCAGTTTGACGGCTTCCTACGAGCAGTACTTC.

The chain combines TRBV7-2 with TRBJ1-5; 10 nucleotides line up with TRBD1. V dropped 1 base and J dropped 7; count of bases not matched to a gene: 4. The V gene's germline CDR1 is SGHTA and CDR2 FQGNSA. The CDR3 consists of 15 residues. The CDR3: CASSLGQGAGQPQHF. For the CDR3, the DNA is TGTGCCAGCAGCTTAGGACAGGGGGCAGGGCAGCCCCAGCATTTT.

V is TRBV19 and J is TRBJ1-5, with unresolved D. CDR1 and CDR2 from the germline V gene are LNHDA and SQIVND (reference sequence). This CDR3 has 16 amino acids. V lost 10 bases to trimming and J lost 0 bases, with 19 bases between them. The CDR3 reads CATDLGRIYSNQPQHF. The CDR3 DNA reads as TGTGCCACCGACTTAGGACGAATTTATAGCAATCAGCCCCAGCATTTT.

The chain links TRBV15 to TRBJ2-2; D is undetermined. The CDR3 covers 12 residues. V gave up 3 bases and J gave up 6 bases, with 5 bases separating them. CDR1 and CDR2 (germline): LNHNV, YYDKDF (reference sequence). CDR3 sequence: CATSRKAGELFF. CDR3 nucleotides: TGTGCCACCAGCAGGAAGGCCGGGGAGCTGTTTTTT.

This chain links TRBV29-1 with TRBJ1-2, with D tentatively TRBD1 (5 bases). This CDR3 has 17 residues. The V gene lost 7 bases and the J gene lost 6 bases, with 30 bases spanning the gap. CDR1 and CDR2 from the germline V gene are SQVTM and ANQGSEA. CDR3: CSATALGSSWGPDGYTF. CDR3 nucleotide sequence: TGCAGCGCCACAGCTCTAGGGTCCTCGTGGGGACCGGATGGCTACACCTTC.

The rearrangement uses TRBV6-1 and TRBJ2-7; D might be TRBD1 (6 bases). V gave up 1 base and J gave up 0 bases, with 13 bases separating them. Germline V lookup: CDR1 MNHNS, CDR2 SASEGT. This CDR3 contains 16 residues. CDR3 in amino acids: CASSEEGRGYSYEQYF. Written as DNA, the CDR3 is TGTGCCAGCAGTGAAGAGGGTAGGGGGTACTCCTACGAGCAGTACTTC.

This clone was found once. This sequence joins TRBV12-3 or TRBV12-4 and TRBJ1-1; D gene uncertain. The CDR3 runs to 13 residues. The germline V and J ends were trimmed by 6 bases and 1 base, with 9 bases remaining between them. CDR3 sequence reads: CASSKRQNTEAFF. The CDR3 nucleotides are TGTGCCAGCAGCAAAAGACAGAACACTGAAGCTTTCTTT.

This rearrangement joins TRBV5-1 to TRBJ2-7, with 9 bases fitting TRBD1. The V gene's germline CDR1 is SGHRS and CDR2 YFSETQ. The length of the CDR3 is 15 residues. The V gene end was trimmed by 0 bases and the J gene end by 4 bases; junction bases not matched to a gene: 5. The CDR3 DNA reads TGCGCCAGCAGCTTGGGTGCACAGGGGGCTTACGAGCAGTACTTC. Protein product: CASSLGAQGAYEQYF.

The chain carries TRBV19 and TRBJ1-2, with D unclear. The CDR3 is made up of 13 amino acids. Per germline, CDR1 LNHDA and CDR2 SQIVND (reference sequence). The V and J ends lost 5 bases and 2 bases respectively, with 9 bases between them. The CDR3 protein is CASSSGRNYGYTF. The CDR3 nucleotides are TGTGCCAGTAGTTCCGGGAGGAACTATGGCTACACCTTC.

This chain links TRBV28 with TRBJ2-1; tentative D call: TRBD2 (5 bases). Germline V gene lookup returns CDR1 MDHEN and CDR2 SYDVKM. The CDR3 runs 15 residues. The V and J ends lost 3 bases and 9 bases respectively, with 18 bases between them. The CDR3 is CASSFWRLGEGEQFF. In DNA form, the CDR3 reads TGTGCCAGCAGTTTTTGGAGACTGGGAGAGGGTGAGCAGTTCTTC.

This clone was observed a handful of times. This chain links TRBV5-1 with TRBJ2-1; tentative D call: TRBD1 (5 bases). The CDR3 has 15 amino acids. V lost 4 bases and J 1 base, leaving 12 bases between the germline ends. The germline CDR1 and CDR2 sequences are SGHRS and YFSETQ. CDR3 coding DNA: TGCGCCAGCAGCCCTCATCAGGGTTCCTACAATGAGCAGTTCTTC. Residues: CASSPHQGSYNEQFF.

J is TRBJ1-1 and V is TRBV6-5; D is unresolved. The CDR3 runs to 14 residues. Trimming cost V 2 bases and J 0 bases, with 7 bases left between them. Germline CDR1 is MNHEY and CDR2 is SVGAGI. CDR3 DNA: TGTGCCAGCAGTTACGGCCCCCTGAACACTGAAGCTTTCTTT. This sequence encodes CASSYGPLNTEAFF.

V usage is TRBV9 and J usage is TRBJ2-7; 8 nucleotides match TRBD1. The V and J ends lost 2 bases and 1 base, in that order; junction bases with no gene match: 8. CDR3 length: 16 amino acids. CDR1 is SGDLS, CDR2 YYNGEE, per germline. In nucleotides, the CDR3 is TGTGCCAGCAGCGTCCAACCTACAGGGGGGTCCTACGAGCAGTACTTC. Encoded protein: CASSVQPTGGSYEQYF.

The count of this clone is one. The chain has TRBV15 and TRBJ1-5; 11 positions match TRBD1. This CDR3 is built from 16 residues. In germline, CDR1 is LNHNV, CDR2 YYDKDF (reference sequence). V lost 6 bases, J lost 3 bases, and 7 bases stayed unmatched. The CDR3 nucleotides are TGTGCCACCAGAGAAGGGACAGGGGGTTACAATCAGCCCCAGCATTTT. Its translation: CATREGTGGYNQPQHF.

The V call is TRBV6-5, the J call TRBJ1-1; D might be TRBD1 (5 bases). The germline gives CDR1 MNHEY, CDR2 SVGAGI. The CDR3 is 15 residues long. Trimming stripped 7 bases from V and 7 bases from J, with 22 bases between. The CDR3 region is CASTNWGGGRSEAFF. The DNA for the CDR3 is TGTGCCAGCACCAATTGGGGGGGAGGTCGGAGTGAAGCTTTCTTT.

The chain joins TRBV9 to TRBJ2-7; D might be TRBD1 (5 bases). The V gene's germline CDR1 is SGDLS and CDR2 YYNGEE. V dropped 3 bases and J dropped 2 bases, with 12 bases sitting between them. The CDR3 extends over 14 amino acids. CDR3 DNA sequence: TGTGCCAGCAGCGCCGGACAAACTGCCTACGAGCAGTACTTC. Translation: CASSAGQTAYEQYF.

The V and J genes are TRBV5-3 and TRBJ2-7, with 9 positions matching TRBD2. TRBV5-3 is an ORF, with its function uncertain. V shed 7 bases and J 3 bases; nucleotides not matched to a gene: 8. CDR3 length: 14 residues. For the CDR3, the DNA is TGTGCCAGAGAGAGCAGCGGGAGGTACTACGAGCAGTACTTC. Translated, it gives CARESSGRYYEQYF.